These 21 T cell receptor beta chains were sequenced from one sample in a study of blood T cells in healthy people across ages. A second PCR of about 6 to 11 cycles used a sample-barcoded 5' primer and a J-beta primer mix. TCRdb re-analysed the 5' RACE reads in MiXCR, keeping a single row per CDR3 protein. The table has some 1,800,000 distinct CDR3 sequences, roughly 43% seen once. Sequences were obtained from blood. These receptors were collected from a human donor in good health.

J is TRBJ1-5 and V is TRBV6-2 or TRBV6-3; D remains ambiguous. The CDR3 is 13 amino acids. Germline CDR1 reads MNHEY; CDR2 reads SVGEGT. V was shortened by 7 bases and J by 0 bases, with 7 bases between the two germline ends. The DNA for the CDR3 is TGTGCCAGCAATCTAAATAGCAATCAGCCCCAGCATTTT. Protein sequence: CASNLNSNQPQHF.

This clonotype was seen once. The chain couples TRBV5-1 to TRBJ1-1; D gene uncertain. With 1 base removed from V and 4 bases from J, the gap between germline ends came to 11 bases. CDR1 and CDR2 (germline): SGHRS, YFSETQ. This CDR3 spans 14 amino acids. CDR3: CASSLISSSTEAFF. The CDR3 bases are TGCGCCAGCAGCTTGATCTCCAGTAGCACTGAAGCTTTCTTT.

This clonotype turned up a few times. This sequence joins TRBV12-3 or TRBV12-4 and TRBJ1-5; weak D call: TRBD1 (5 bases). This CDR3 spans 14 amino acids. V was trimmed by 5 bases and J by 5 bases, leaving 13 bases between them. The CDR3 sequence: CASSRQRAYQPQHF. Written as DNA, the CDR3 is TGTGCCAGCAGTCGACAGCGAGCTTATCAGCCCCAGCATTTT.

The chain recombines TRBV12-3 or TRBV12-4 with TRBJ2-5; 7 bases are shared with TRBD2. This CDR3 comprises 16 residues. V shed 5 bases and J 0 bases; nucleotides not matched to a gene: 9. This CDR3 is CASSPGGRGDQETQYF. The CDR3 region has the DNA TGTGCCAGCAGTCCCGGGGGGAGGGGAGACCAAGAGACCCAGTACTTC.

CDR3 bases: TGTGCCAGCAGTCCAACAGGGGATAGTGGCTACACCTTC. Protein sequence: CASSPTGDSGYTF. The chain is built from TRBV12-3 or TRBV12-4 and TRBJ1-2, with 7 nucleotides matching TRBD1. Trimming took 5 bases from V and 7 from J; bases not matched to a gene: 7. This CDR3 has 13 amino acids.

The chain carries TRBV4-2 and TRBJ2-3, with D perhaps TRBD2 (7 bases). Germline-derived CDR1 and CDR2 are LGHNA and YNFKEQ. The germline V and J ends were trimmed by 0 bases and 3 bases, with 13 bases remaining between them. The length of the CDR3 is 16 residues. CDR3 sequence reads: CASSQDRRGRTDTQYF. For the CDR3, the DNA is TGTGCCAGCAGCCAAGATCGGCGGGGGCGAACAGATACGCAGTATTTT.

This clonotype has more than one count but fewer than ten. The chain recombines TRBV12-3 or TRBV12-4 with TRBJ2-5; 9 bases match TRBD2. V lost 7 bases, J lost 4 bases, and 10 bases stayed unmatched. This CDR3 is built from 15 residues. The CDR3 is CASNMRGGEGETQYF. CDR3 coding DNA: TGTGCCAGCAACATGCGGGGGGGCGAAGGAGAGACCCAGTACTTC.

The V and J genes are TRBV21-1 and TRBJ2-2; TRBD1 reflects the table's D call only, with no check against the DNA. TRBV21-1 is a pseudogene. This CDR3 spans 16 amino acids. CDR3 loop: CASSKARLGANGELFF. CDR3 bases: TGTGCCAGCAGCAAAGCCCGACTGGGAGCGAACGGGGAGCTGTTTTTT.

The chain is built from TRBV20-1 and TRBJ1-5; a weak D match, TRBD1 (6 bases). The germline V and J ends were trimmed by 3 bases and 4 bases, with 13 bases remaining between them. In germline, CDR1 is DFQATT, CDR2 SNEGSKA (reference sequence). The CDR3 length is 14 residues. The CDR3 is CSASVTGINQPQHF. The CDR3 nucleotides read TGCAGTGCTAGCGTTACAGGGATTAATCAGCCCCAGCATTTT.

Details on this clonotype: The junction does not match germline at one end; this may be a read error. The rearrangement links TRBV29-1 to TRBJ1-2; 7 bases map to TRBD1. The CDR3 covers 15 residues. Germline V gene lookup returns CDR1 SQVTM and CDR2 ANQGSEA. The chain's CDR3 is CSVEGERGRNYGYTF. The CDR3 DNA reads TGCAGCGTCGAAGGGGAGAGGGGGCGCAACTATGGCTACACCTTC.

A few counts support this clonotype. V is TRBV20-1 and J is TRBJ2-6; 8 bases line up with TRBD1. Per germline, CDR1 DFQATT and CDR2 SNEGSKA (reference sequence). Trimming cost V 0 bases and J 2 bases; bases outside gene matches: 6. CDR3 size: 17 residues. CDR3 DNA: TGCAGTGCTAGAGAGACAGGGGAGCATGCTGGGGCCAACGTCCTGACTTTC. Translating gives CSARETGEHAGANVLTF.

CDR3 amino acids: CASKNPGEYYGYTF. In DNA form, the CDR3 reads TGTGCCAGTAAAAACCCGGGGGAGTACTATGGCTACACCTTC. The rearrangement joins TRBV19 to TRBJ1-2, with a possible D match to TRBD1 (5 bases). V was shortened by 7 bases and J by 3 bases, with 15 bases between the two germline ends. This CDR3 is 14 amino acids long. Germline V gene data show CDR1 as LNHDA and CDR2 as SQIVND (reference sequence).

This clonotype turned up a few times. The CDR3 DNA follows: TGTGCCAGCCAAAGGGACGGGGGATATGGCTACACCTTC. Its protein product is CASQRDGGYGYTF. The chain links TRBV6-2 or TRBV6-3 to TRBJ1-2; a weak D match, TRBD1 (5 bases). There are 13 residues in the CDR3. The V gene's germline CDR1 is MNHEY and CDR2 SVGEGT. Trimming removed 8 bases at V and 5 bases at J, with 15 bases between.

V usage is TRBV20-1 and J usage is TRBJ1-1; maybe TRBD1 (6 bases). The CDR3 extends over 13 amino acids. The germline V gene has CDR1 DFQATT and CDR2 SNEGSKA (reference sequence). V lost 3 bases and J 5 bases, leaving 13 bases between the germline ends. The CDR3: CSASKQGVTEAFF. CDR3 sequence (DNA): TGCAGTGCTAGTAAACAGGGTGTTACTGAAGCTTTCTTT.

The CDR3 here is CASSPEGTVFSGNTIYF. DNA of the CDR3: TGCGCCAGCAGCCCGGAGGGGACGGTGTTCTCTGGAAACACCATATATTTT. V and J are TRBV5-1 and TRBJ1-3; a possible D gene is TRBD1 (5 bases). This CDR3 is built from 17 residues. Trimming removed 4 bases at V and 0 bases at J, with 17 bases between. Germline-derived CDR1 and CDR2 are SGHRS and YFSETQ.

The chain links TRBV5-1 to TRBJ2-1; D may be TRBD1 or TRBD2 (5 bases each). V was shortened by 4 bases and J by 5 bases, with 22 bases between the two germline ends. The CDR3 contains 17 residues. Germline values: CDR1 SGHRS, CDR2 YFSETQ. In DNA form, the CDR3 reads TGCGCCAGCAGCAGAAGCCCCAACGGCCAGGGACACAATGAGCAGTTCTTC. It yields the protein CASSRSPNGQGHNEQFF.

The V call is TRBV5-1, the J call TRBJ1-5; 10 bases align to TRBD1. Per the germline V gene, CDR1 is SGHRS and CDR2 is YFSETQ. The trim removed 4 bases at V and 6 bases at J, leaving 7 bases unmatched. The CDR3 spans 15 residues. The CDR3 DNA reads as TGCGCCAGCAGCATGGGGACAGGGGAGGGTCAGCCCCAGCATTTT. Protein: CASSMGTGEGQPQHF.

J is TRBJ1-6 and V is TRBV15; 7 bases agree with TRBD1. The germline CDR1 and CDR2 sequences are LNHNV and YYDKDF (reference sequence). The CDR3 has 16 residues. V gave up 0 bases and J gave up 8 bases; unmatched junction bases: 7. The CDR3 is CATSRDLQGGDSPLHF. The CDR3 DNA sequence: TGTGCCACCAGCAGAGATCTCCAGGGGGGAGATTCACCCCTCCACTTT.

DNA for the CDR3: TGTGCCAGCAGCGAGACCCCGGGACTAGGGAATGAGCAGTTCTTC. Translated: CASSETPGLGNEQFF. The chain recombines TRBV7-2 with TRBJ2-1; the match to TRBD2 covers 8 bases. V trimming: 5 bases; J trimming: 7 bases; junction bases outside the gene matches: 10. This CDR3 region has 15 residues. Germline V gene data show CDR1 as SGHTA and CDR2 as FQGNSA.

The CDR3 is CASSSGDSLGYGYTF. The CDR3 DNA reads TGTGCCAGCAGCTCGGGGGACAGTTTGGGATATGGCTACACCTTC. The chain uses TRBV5-5 and TRBJ1-2; TRBD1 agrees at 7 bases. Unmatched junction bases numbered 10, after V lost 3 bases and J lost 5 bases. CDR1 is SGHKS, CDR2 YYEKEE, per germline (reference sequence). CDR3 length: 15 amino acids.

The CDR3 DNA follows: TGTGCCAGCAGCTTGTTGGGCAGGGGGCCCTACGAGCAGTACTTC. Translating gives CASSLLGRGPYEQYF. The chain couples TRBV11-2 to TRBJ2-7; 8 bases are shared with TRBD1. The ends lost 3 bases at V and 2 bases at J; junction bases unmatched: 6. The CDR3 sequence is 15 residues long. Germline CDR1 is SGHAT and CDR2 is FQNNGV.